This TCR beta chain was obtained from a study of CD8+ T cells in alopecia areata. Turning to the study itself: The percentage of affected scalp area served as the score of severity for treated patients.

RNA was extracted and reverse transcribed into cDNA as the sequencing template. Assay: immunoSEQ multiplex PCR; the TCRdb copy retains only in-frame clones and omits some. Of about 120,000 clones in the sample, 58% were seen once. V lost 4 bases and J lost 0; bases outside the gene matches: 9. There are 16 residues in the CDR3. The germline V gene has CDR1 SQVTM and CDR2 ANQGSEA. Treatment denoted: oral pan-JAK inhibitor, 5-10 mg twice daily. The receptor was derived from a human donor with alopecia areata. Specimen: CD8+ T cells sorted from blood, collected at week 4, from a patient treated with tofacitinib. The rearrangement uses TRBV29-1 and TRBJ2-3; 8 nucleotides agree with TRBD1. The CDR3 spells CSVVWWTGPSTDTQYF. DNA for the CDR3: TGCAGCGTTGTCTGGTGGACAGGGCCTAGCACAGATACGCAGTATTTT.